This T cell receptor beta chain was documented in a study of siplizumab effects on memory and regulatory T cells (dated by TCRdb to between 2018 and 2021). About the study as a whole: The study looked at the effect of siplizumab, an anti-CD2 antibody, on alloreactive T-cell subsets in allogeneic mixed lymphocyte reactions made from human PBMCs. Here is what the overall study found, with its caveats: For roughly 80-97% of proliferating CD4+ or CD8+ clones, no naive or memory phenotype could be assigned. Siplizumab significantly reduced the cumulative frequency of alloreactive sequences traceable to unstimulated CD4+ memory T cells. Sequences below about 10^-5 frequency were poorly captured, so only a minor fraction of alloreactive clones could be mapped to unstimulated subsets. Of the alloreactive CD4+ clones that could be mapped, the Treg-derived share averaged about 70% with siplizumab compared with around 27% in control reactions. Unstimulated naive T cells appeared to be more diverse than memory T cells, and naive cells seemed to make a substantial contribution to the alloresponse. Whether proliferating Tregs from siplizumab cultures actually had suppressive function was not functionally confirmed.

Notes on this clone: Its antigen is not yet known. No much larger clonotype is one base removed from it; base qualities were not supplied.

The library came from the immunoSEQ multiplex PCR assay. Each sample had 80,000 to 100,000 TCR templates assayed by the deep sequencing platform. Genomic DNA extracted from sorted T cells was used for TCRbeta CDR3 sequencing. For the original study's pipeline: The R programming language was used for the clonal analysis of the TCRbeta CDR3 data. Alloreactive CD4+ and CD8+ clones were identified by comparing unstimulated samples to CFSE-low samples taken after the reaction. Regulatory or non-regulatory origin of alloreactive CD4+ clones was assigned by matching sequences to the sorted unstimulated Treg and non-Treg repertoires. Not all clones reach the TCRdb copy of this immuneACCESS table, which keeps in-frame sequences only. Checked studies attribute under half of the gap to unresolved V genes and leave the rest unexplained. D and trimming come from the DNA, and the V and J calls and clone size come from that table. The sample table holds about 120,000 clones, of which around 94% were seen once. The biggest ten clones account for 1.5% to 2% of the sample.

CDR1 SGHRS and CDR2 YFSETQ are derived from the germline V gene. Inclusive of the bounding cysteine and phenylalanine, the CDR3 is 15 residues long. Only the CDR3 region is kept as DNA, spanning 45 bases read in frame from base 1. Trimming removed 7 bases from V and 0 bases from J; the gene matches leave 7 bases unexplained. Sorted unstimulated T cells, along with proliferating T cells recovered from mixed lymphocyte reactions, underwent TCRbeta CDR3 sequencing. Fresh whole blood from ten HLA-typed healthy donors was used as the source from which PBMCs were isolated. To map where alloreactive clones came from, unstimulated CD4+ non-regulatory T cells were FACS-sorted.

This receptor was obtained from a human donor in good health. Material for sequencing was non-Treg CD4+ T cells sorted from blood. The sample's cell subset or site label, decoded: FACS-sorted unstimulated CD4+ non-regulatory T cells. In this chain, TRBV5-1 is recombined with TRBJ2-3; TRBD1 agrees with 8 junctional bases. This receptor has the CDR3 CASALTGASTDTQYF. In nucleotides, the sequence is TGCGCCAGCGCGTTGACAGGGGCCAGCACAGATACGCAGTATTTT.